This T cell receptor (beta chain) was observed in a study of T cell responses to AZD1222 COVID-19 vaccine. The study's findings and limits: The study sampled repertoires only after the peak T cell response. Two AZD1222 doses significantly raised spike-specific TCR breadth and depth over controls. At 160-218 and 743-854, vaccine-associated CD4 TCRs were dominant, and they spanned spike.

Germline loops: CDR1 MDHEN, CDR2 SYDVKM. CDR3 length equals 13 residues. The germline V and J ends were trimmed by 2 bases and 0 bases, with 4 bases remaining between them. As concerns this clone: Antigen: not known. Additional DNA sequences in this sample encode the identical CDR3.

Using immunoSEQ multiplex PCR, the repertoire was profiled, and TCRdb retains in-frame clones only, with some absent. The sample lists approximately 180,000 clones, 75% to 90% occurring once. This chain joins TRBV28 and TRBJ1-2; D not certain. This receptor was identified in an adult who received the MenACWY meningococcal vaccine as a control. Sample: peripheral blood, taken 28 days after the second dose of the MenACWY control vaccine. This CDR3 reads CASSLGSNYGYTF. For the CDR3, the DNA is TGTGCCAGCAGTTTAGGGTCTAACTATGGCTACACCTTC.